This TCR beta chain was profiled in a study of shared clonotypes between healthy human individuals (dated by TCRdb to about 2020). For the study in its entirety: A couple of women and a few men aged 18 to 49 years were included in the cohort. For each donor, CD4 naive and CD4 memory were each run on three plates, CD8 naive on two plates, and CD8 memory on one plate. The study deeply sequenced blood TCR repertoires of about 5 healthy adults to estimate repertoire size and the extent of clonotype sharing between individuals. Libraries were prepared and TCR repertoires were sequenced by different laboratories using diverse techniques, in order to increase sequencing depth and limit assay-specific biases. Between about 0.85 and 10 billion PBMCs per donor were obtained by leukapheresis. The full study reports these points: Naive subsets generally had larger estimated clonotype richness than memory subsets did. When a few donors were compared, the shared fraction of clonotypes was roughly 5% for naive CD4, 3.5% to 4% for naive CD8, 2% to 2.5% for memory CD4, and 0.4% for memory CD8. Higher generation probabilities were observed for clonotypes shared by all four sorted-subset donors than for non-shared clonotypes. Rarefaction of sorted-subset datasets indicated incomplete sequencing despite the large sequencing depth. Based on pairwise subsampling, the degree of clonotype sharing among donors was expected to be affected by sequencing depth. Because the study included a small number of donors, the genetic and exposure-history diversity represented was limited. Sampling was restricted to blood, and TCR repertoires in tissue are likely to differ from TCR repertoires in blood.

TCR CDR3 regions were amplified from genomic DNA by multiplex PCR using the deep immunoSEQ assay. For each cell subset, the extracted genomic DNA was distributed evenly across all wells of several immunoSEQ 96-well plates, and each plate served as one replicate. For sorted subsets, 200 ng of genomic DNA, equivalent to roughly 33,000 T cell genomes, went into each replicate PCR. Purified libraries were quantified with a Qubit 3.0 fluorometer, sized on a Bioanalyzer 2100, and re-quantified with the KAPA Library Quantification kit. Each immunoSEQ 96-well plate was sequenced on its own single-read 150-cycle Illumina NextSeq 550 flow cell. The source study handled its data this way. Because only junctional sequences without quality scores were contained in the immunoSEQ output, filtering matching that applied to full-length reads could not be performed. Sequences were annotated with PyIR, a Python wrapper for IgBLAST v1.9, using IMGT germline references to assign V/J genes and CDR3. Reads with weak V/J assignments (E-value above 1e-6), missing CDR3, stop codons, out-of-frame junctions, or ambiguous translated residues were removed. V3J clonotypes were defined as sequences sharing the same inferred V gene, J gene, and CDR3 amino acid sequence. The percentage overlap between two repertoires was calculated by dividing the number of shared unique clonotypes by the size of the smaller repertoire. Three approaches were used to assess repertoire richness: RTK rarefaction, the Chao1 estimator, and Recon v2.1 estimates of unobserved clonotypes. Generation probabilities for all TCRbeta clonotypes obtained by the gDNA method from four donors were computed using OLGA. Entries here come from immuneACCESS through TCRdb and include only in-frame sequences with V and J called. Some clones fail to appear in such tables; in the studies checked, an unresolved V gene covers under half of the shortfall, and the cause of the remainder is unknown. V and J calls and clone size are given by that table; D and trimming were obtained from the DNA. The sample data list about 1.5 million clones, and about 96% of these were observed just once. Of the sample, approximately 1.1% is held by the ten largest clones.

Measured from the cysteine to the phenylalanine, the CDR3 is 14 residues long. Of the read, only the CDR3 DNA is kept; its 42 bases are in frame from base 1. From the germline V gene, CDR1 is MDHEN and CDR2 is SYDVKM. On this clone itself: Its antigen is unknown. Germline is not matched at one junction end, which may reflect a read error.

Healthy HIV-negative adults with no recently reported acute infections or vaccinations were included as donors. Every donor was a Caucasian adult living in Nashville, Tennessee, USA. CD4+ T cells were enriched through magnetic negative selection, after which naive cells were positively selected on CD45RA and the remaining negative fraction served as the memory subset. Blood was obtained by leukapheresis, after which PBMCs were separated by Ficoll-Histopaque density gradient centrifugation and cryopreserved in liquid nitrogen vapor phase. Analytical flow cytometry was used to check the purity and quantity of each magnetically sorted T cell population. From each sorted fraction, genomic DNA was isolated and quantified by UV absorbance on a Nanodrop 2000c.

The chain links TRBV28 with TRBJ2-2; TRBD2 matches 8 bases in the middle. The receptor was isolated from a man under 40 in good health. The material sequenced was naive CD4+ T cells sorted from blood. The cell subset or site tag for this specimen amounts to: CD45RA+ positively selected. The nucleotides read TGTGCCAGCGGGGGACTAGGCCTGACCGGGGAACTGTTTTTT. Translated, it gives CASGGLGLTGELFF. The CDR3, completed at both ends by the reference TRBV28 and TRBJ2-2 genes, gives the full variable domain DVKVTQSSRYLVKRTGEKVFLECVQDMDHENMFWYRQDPGLGLRLIYFSYDVKMKEKGDIPEGYSVSREKKERFSLILESASTNQTSMYLCASGGLGLTGELFFGEGSRLTVL.